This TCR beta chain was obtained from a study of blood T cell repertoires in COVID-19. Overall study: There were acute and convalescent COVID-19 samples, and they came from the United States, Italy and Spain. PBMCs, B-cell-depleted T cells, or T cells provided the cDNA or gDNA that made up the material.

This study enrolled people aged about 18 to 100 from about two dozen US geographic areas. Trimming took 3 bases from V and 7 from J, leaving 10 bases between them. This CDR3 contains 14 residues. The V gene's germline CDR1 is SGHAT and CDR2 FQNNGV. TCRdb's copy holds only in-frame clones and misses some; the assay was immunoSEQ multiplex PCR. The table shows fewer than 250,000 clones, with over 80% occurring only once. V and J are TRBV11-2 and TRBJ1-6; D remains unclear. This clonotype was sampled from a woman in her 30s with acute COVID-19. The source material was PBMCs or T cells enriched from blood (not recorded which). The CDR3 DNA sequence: TGTGCCAGCAGCTTTTTACGAGGGAATTCACCCCTCCACTTT. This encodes CASSFLRGNSPLHF. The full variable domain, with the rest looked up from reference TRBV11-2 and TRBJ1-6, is EAGVAQSPRYKIIEKRQSVAFWCNPISGHATLYWYQQILGQGPKLLIQFQNNGVVDDSQLPKDRFSAERLKGVDSTLKIQPAKLEDSAVYLCASSFLRGNSPLHFGNGTRLTVT.